Listed here is a single T cell receptor (beta chain). Produced via immunoSEQ multiplex PCR; TCRdb's table is partial and in-frame only. The sample contains 150,000 to 200,000 clones, 90% to 95% of which appear only once. The data were obtained in a study of T cell responses to AZD1222 COVID-19 vaccine. V trimming: 2 bases; J trimming: 4 bases; junction bases outside the gene matches: 6. CDR3 length equals 16 residues. CDR1 is MNHEY, CDR2 SMNVEV, per germline (reference sequence). The clonotype was recovered from an adult who received the MenACWY meningococcal vaccine as a control. The source was peripheral blood, collected 28 days after the second dose of the MenACWY control vaccine. The chain employs TRBV27 and TRBJ2-1; 9 bases are a match to TRBD2. Here the CDR3 reads CASSLGAGGGYNEQFF. The CDR3 DNA is TGTGCCAGCAGTTTAGGAGCGGGGGGCGGGTACAATGAGCAGTTCTTC.